What follows describes a single T cell receptor (beta chain). The antigen is undetermined. The data belong to a study of cytomegalovirus exposure and HLA in healthy donors. Study overall: Among roughly 190 million T cells, an earlier analysis found about 100 million unique TCR beta sequences. Broader study findings: The majority of CMV-associated TCR beta chains were reported as apparently HLA-restricted in a later analysis. Researchers reported that a few CMV-associated chains were confirmed in vitro as CMV antigen-specific. Later analysis identified about 15,000 TCR beta sequences associated with HLA alleles, using a false discovery rate threshold of 0.05.

This CDR3 is built from 16 residues. Germline CDR1 and CDR2: MGHRA and YSYEKL. Germline trimming cut 4 bases from V and 4 bases from J; bases unmatched to any gene: 4. A multiplex PCR was run with 60 Vbeta primers and 13 Jbeta primers. Here immunoSEQ multiplex PCR was the method, and the copy in TCRdb shows in-frame clones only, minus some. The data show 170,000 or so clones, 65% to 80% seen once. Material for sequencing was PBMCs. The sequence was collected from a woman aged 40 to 55 in good health and CMV-seronegative. This chain uses TRBV4-1 with TRBJ2-5; 15 nucleotides agree with TRBD2. In DNA form, the CDR3 reads TGCGCCAGCAGCCCGAGGACTAGCGGGAGGGTAGAGACCCAGTACTTC. It encodes CASSPRTSGRVETQYF.